This entry is about one T cell receptor beta chain. What it recognizes is unknown. Some clones are missing from TCRdb's copy, which holds only in-frame ones; the method was immunoSEQ multiplex PCR. The repertoire holds roughly 2,300,000 clones, with 85% to 95% as singletons. This record belongs to a study of shared clonotypes between healthy human individuals. Study overall: Three plates were used per donor for CD4 naive, three for CD4 memory, two for CD8 naive and one for CD8 memory.

The CDR3 has 15 residues. Trimming cost V 5 bases and J 6 bases; bases outside gene matches: 11. The germline V gene encodes CDR1 SGHTA and CDR2 FQGTGA. General study results and limits: Clonotypes shared by all four sorted-subset donors had higher generation probabilities than non-shared clonotypes.

The V call is TRBV7-3, the J call TRBJ2-3; TRBD2 matches 7 bases. Material: naive CD4+ T cells from PBMCs. This sample's subset: CD45RA+ positively selected. The sequence derives from a man aged 18-30 years in good health. Some clones in this sample may be carry-over from other donors' samples. CDR3 residues: CASSATGGSLDTQYF. The CDR3 DNA follows: TGTGCCAGCAGCGCTACCGGCGGGAGCCTGGATACGCAGTATTTT.